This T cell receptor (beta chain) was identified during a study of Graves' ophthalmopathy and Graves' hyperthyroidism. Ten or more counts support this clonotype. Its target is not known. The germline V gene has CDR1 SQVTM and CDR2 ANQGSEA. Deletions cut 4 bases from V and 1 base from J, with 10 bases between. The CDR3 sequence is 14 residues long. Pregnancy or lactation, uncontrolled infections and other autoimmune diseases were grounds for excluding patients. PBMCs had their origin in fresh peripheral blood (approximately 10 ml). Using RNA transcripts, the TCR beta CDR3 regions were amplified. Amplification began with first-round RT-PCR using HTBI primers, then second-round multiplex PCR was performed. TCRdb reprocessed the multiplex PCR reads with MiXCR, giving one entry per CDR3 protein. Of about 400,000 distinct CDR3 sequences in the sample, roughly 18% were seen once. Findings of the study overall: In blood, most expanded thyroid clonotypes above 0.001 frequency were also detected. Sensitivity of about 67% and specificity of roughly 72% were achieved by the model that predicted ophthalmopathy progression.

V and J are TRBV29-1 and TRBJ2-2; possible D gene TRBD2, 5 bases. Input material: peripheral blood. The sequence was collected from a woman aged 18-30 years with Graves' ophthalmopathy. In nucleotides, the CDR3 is TGCAGCGTTGCGGGCGCGGGGAACACCGGGGAGCTGTTTTTT. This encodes CSVAGAGNTGELFF.